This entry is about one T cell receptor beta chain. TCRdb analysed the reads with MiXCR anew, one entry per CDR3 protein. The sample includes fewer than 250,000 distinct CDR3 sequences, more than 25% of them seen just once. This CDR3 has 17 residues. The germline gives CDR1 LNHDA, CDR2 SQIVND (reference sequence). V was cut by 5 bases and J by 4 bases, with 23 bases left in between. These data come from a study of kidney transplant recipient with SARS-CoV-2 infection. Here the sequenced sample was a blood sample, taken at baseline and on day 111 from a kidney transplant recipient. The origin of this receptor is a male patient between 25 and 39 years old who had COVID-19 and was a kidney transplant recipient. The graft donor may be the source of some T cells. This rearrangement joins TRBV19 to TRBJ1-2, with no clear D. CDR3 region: CASSRIQTNRKTYGYTF. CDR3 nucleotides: TGTGCCAGTAGTCGGATCCAGACAAATCGAAAGACCTATGGCTACACCTTC.